The 24 T cell receptor beta chains listed next were all sequenced from one sample in a study of early stage breast cancer tumors. Sequencing was performed with immunoSEQ multiplex PCR; in TCRdb, only in-frame clones are kept and a portion is missing. The table lists 35,000 to 45,000 clones, around 68% of them singletons, with roughly 6.1% in the top ten. The sample taken for sequencing was blood. The receptors originated from a person aged 60 to 70 with breast cancer.

This clone was seen once. This rearrangement joins TRBV19 to TRBJ1-2; possibly TRBD1 for D (5 bases). Deletions cut 1 base from V and 0 bases from J, with 9 bases between. Germline lookup yields CDR1 LNHDA and CDR2 SQIVND (reference sequence). CDR3 size: 15 residues. CDR3 sequence: CASSIAGGANYGYTF. The CDR3 DNA follows: TGTGCCAGTAGTATAGCAGGAGGGGCTAACTATGGCTACACCTTC.

The V and J genes are TRBV18 and TRBJ1-3; D call uncertain. Per germline, CDR1 KGHSH and CDR2 LQKENI. CDR3 size: 14 residues. The V gene lost 5 bases and the J gene lost 2 bases, with 10 bases spanning the gap. Here the CDR3 reads CASSSTAAGNTIYF. CDR3 DNA: TGTGCCAGCTCATCGACGGCAGCTGGAAACACCATATATTTT. The complete variable domain, with remaining parts taken from reference TRBV18 and TRBJ1-3, reads NAGVMQNPRHLVRRRGQEARLRCSPMKGHSHVYWYRQLPEEGLKFMVYLQKENIIDESGMPKERFSAEFPKEGPSILRIQQVVRGDSAAYFCASSSTAAGNTIYFGEGSWLTVV.

This clone has a handful of counts. The rearrangement links TRBV29-1 to TRBJ2-7; D is ambiguous. V lost 4 bases and J lost 2, with 9 bases in between. CDR1 and CDR2 from the germline V gene are SQVTM and ANQGSEA. The CDR3 has 12 residues. This CDR3 reads CSVGAETYEQYF. The CDR3 DNA sequence: TGCAGCGTTGGGGCAGAGACCTACGAGCAGTACTTC.

This clone was seen a handful of times. This same CDR3 is encoded by further DNA sequences in the sample. The chain carries TRBV15 and TRBJ1-2; D uncertain. Looked up from germline, CDR1 is LNHNV and CDR2 is YYDKDF (reference sequence). This CDR3 comprises 14 residues. V was trimmed by 0 bases and J by 4 bases, leaving 9 bases between them. The CDR3 DNA sequence: TGTGCCACCAGCAGAGATTCGTTGGCCTATGGCTACACCTTC. It encodes CATSRDSLAYGYTF.

This chain connects TRBV27 to TRBJ1-1, with a possible D match to TRBD1 (6 bases). Per the germline V gene, CDR1 is MNHEY and CDR2 is SMNVEV (reference sequence). V lost 5 bases and J lost 11, with 18 bases in between. The CDR3 length is 13 residues. The CDR3 nucleotides are TGTGCCAGCAGTGGAACGGGACAATTTGGTGCTTTCTTT. It codes for CASSGTGQFGAFF.

Comment on this clone: At one of its ends the junction is not consistent with the germline gene, which may arise from a read error. The chain has TRBV7-7 and TRBJ2-3; 11 bases line up with TRBD2. The CDR3 is made up of 15 amino acids. Germline V CDR1 and CDR2: SSHAT, FNYEAQ (reference sequence). CDR3 protein: CASSPGLAATDTQYF. CDR3 nucleotide sequence: TGTGCTAGCAGCCCGGGACTAGCGGCCACAGATACGCAGTATTTT.

The V call is TRBV6-4, the J call TRBJ2-3, with D perhaps TRBD1 or TRBD2 (6 bases each). Looked up from germline, CDR1 is MRHNA and CDR2 is SNTAGT. V lost 6 bases, J lost 2 bases, and 27 bases lay in between. The CDR3 spans 19 residues. The CDR3 DNA follows: TGTGCCAGCAGCCCGTCACCCCTACACGGGGGCACAAACACAGATACGCAGTATTTT. Protein product: CASSPSPLHGGTNTDTQYF.

This clone was recorded once. The V gene is TRBV28, the J gene TRBJ1-1; D uncertain. Trimming pared 0 bases from V and 2 bases from J, leaving 19 bases between. In germline, CDR1 is MDHEN, CDR2 SYDVKM. CDR3 size: 18 residues. The CDR3 sequence: CASSLWVRVGGLNTEAFF. CDR3 sequence (DNA): TGTGCCAGCAGTTTATGGGTTCGAGTGGGCGGGCTAAACACTGAAGCTTTCTTT.

This clone has a handful of counts. In DNA form, the CDR3 reads TGCAGCGGGAGTGGTGATGCAGGGGACTATGGCTACACCTTC. Its protein product is CSGSGDAGDYGYTF. The V gene is TRBV29-1, the J gene TRBJ1-2, with D maybe TRBD1 (6 bases). The CDR3 runs 14 residues. V gave up 7 bases and J gave up 3 bases, with 18 bases separating them. Germline values: CDR1 SQVTM, CDR2 ANQGSEA. The full variable domain, rest sourced from reference TRBV29-1 and TRBJ1-2, is SAVISQKPSRDICQRGTSLTIQCQVDSQVTMMFWYRQQPGQSLTLIATANQGSEATYESGFVIDKFPISRPNLTFSTLTVSNMSPEDSSIYLCSGSGDAGDYGYTFGSGTRLTVV.

The chain has TRBV6-1 and TRBJ2-7, with 7 nucleotides matching TRBD2. CDR3 length: 16 amino acids. Germline V gene lookup returns CDR1 MNHNS and CDR2 SASEGT. J lost 2 bases, V lost 2 bases, and 9 bases had no gene match. The DNA of the CDR3 is TGTGCCAGCAGTGAACCTAAACGAGCGGGGACCTACGAGCAGTACTTC. This codes for CASSEPKRAGTYEQYF.

This clone was recorded a few times. The chain recombines TRBV9 with TRBJ1-1, with 9 bases that match TRBD1. V was clipped by 0 bases and J by 1 base; unmatched bases: 7. CDR3 length equals 17 residues. Per the germline V gene, CDR1 is SGDLS and CDR2 is YYNGEE. CDR3 DNA sequence: TGTGCCAGCAGCGTAGCTCGGGACAGGGCCCGGAACACTGAAGCTTTCTTT. It codes for CASSVARDRARNTEAFF.

The J gene is TRBJ2-5, the V gene TRBV7-8; tentative D call: TRBD2 (7 bases). The CDR3 has 15 amino acids. Germline V gene data show CDR1 as SGHVS and CDR2 as FQNEAQ. Trimming stripped 5 bases from V and 5 bases from J, with 18 bases between. The CDR3 sequence is CASSPRGGLLETQYF. DNA for the CDR3: TGTGCCAGCAGCCCGAGGGGGGGCCTGTTGGAGACCCAGTACTTC.

The chain carries TRBV14 and TRBJ1-1; D uncertain. The CDR3 contains 14 residues. From germline, CDR1 is SGHDN and CDR2 FVKESK. V lost 4 bases and J lost 1, with 10 bases in between. CDR3 residues: CASSPTARNTEAFF. Written as DNA, the CDR3 is TGTGCCAGCAGCCCGACGGCCCGGAACACTGAAGCTTTCTTT.

The chain joins TRBV9 to TRBJ2-3, with a tentative D call TRBD1 (6 bases). CDR1 is SGDLS, CDR2 YYNGEE, per germline. Between the trimmed V and J ends, which lost 4 bases and 0 bases, there was a span of 12 bases. The CDR3 length is 15 residues. CDR3 nucleotides: TGTGCCAGCAGCTTAGGGGGAGTGAGCACAGATACGCAGTATTTT. Protein: CASSLGGVSTDTQYF.

This clone appeared a few times. The chain carries TRBV19 and TRBJ1-5; D is undetermined. Trimming took off 1 base at V and 2 bases at J, with 3 bases between the two ends. CDR3 size: 13 residues. The V gene's germline CDR1 is LNHDA and CDR2 SQIVND (reference sequence). The CDR3, as DNA: TGTGCCAGTAGTATAGTCGGCAATCAGCCCCAGCATTTT. It is translated as CASSIVGNQPQHF.

The rearrangement joins TRBV5-4 to TRBJ1-1; no definite D call. The length of the CDR3 is 11 residues. V lost 4 bases and J 4 bases, leaving 5 bases between the germline ends. From germline, CDR1 is SGHNT and CDR2 YYREEE (reference sequence). The CDR3 here is CASSRATEAFF. The CDR3 DNA reads as TGTGCCAGCAGCCGCGCCACTGAAGCTTTCTTT. Full variable domain (rest looked up from reference TRBV5-4 and TRBJ1-1): ETGVTQSPTHLIKTRGQQVTLRCSSQSGHNTVSWYQQALGQGPQFIFQYYREEENGRGNFPPRFSGLQFPNYSSELNVNALELDDSALYLCASSRATEAFFGQGTRLTVV.

This chain links TRBV7-9 with TRBJ1-5; 9 bases match TRBD1. CDR1 and CDR2 from the germline V gene are SEHNR and FQNEAQ (reference sequence). With V trimmed by 3 bases and J by 6 bases, 9 bases remained unmatched. The CDR3 runs to 16 residues. The CDR3 DNA follows: TGTGCCAGCAGCTTGACAGGACAGGGGTATAGTCAGCCCCAGCATTTT. It encodes CASSLTGQGYSQPQHF. The whole variable domain, filled in from reference TRBV7-9 and TRBJ1-5, reads DTGVSQNPRHKITKRGQNVTFRCDPISEHNRLYWYRQTLGQGPEFLTYFQNEAQLEKSRLLSDRFSAERPKGSFSTLEIQRTEQGDSAMYLCASSLTGQGYSQPQHFGDGTRLSIL.

V usage is TRBV10-3 and J usage is TRBJ2-5, with 9 nucleotides matching TRBD1. Germline V gives CDR1 ENHRY, CDR2 SYGVKD. The trim removed 6 bases at V and 2 bases at J, leaving 7 bases unmatched. The CDR3 totals 15 residues. In DNA form, the CDR3 reads TGTGCCATCAGCGCCCCGGACAGGGGACAAGAGACCCAGTACTTC. Its protein is CAISAPDRGQETQYF.

This clone occurred a few times. The V call is TRBV7-6, the J call TRBJ2-7; D unresolved. Germline V gene data show CDR1 as SGHVS and CDR2 as FNYEAQ. The V end lost 4 bases, the J end lost 7 bases, and 11 bases lay between the germline ends. The CDR3 covers 12 residues. CDR3 coding DNA: TGTGCCAGCAGCTCACCCCTAAGGGAGCAGTACTTC. Its translation: CASSSPLREQYF.

This clone was seen more than once but under ten times. V usage is TRBV18 and J usage is TRBJ2-1; 8 nucleotides align to TRBD2. This CDR3 spans 12 amino acids. Unmatched junction bases numbered 5, after V lost 6 bases and J lost 10 bases. Germline V gene lookup returns CDR1 KGHSH and CDR2 LQKENI. CDR3 DNA: TGTGCCAGCTCCACGGGGGGGGACGAGCAGTTCTTC. The encoded protein is CASSTGGDEQFF.

The rearrangement links TRBV6-1 to TRBJ2-6; D possibly corresponds to TRBD2 (5 bases). Looked up from germline, CDR1 is MNHNS and CDR2 is SASEGT. The length of the CDR3 is 17 residues. The germline V and J ends were trimmed by 3 bases and 1 base, with 13 bases remaining between them. The CDR3 region is CASSDRRWGSGANVLTF. The CDR3 DNA sequence: TGTGCCAGCAGTGATAGGAGGTGGGGATCTGGGGCCAACGTCCTGACTTTC.

The rearrangement joins TRBV27 to TRBJ1-5, with D possibly matching TRBD1 (5 bases). The CDR3 has 15 amino acids. V was cut by 5 bases and J by 3 bases, with 14 bases left in between. Germline CDR1 reads MNHEY; CDR2 reads SMNVEV (reference sequence). CDR3 in DNA: TGTGCCAGCAGTCGCGACAGAGGAGTCAATCAGCCCCAGCATTTT. As protein: CASSRDRGVNQPQHF.

J is TRBJ1-4 and V is TRBV30, with no clear D. V shed 0 bases and J shed 6 bases, with 2 bases lying between them. This CDR3 is built from 11 residues. Per germline, CDR1 GTSNPN and CDR2 SVGIG (reference sequence). This CDR3 reads CAWSVDEKLFF. Here the CDR3 DNA reads TGTGCCTGGAGTGTAGATGAAAAACTGTTTTTT.

The chain couples TRBV6-4 to TRBJ2-1; 8 bases map to TRBD2. Germline V gene sequence: CDR1 MRHNA, CDR2 SNTAGT. After removal of 0 bases from V and 0 bases from J, the junction contained 4 bases not matched to a gene. The CDR3 totals 17 residues. CDR3 nucleotides: TGTGCCAGCAGTGACTCCCCAAGCGGGAGCTCCTACAATGAGCAGTTCTTC. It specifies CASSDSPSGSSYNEQFF.